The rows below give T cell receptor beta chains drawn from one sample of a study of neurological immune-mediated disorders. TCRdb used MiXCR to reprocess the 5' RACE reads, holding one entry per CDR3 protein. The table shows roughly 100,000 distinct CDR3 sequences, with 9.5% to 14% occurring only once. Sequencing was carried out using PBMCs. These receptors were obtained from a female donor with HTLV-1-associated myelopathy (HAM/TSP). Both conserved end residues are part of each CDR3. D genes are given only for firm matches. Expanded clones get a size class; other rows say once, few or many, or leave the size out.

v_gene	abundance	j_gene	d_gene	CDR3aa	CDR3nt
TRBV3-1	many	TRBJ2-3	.	CASSHGGSTDTQYF	TGTGCCAGCAGCCATGGGGGAAGTACAGATACGCAGTATTTT
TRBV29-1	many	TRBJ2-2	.	CSVLFGQTTGELFF	TGCAGCGTTCTTTTTGGACAGACCACCGGGGAGCTGTTTTTT
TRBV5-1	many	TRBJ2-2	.	CASSLVAGDTGELFF	TGCGCCAGCAGCTTGGTGGCAGGGGACACCGGGGAGCTGTTTTTT
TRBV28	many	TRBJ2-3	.	CASRSPGGGKDTQYF	TGTGCCAGCAGGTCACCAGGGGGGGGGAAAGATACGCAGTATTTT
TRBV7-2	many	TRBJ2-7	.	CASSLQGGGYEQYF	TGTGCCAGCAGCTTACAAGGGGGGGGCTACGAGCAGTACTTC
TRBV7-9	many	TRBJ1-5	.	CASTQGGYQPQHF	TGTGCCAGCACCCAGGGAGGGTATCAGCCCCAGCATTTT
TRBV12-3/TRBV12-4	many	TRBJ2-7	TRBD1	CASSSPGQINYEQYF	TGTGCCAGCAGTTCCCCGGGACAGATCAACTACGAGCAGTACTTC
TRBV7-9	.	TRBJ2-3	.	CASSLATEATDTQYF	TGTGCCAGCAGCTTAGCGACAGAAGCCACAGATACGCAGTATTTT
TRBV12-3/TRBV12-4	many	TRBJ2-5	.	CASSLLRGQETQYF	TGTGCCAGCAGTTTATTGCGGGGTCAAGAGACCCAGTACTTC
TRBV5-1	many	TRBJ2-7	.	CASSEDRPYEQYF	TGCGCCAGCAGCGAGGACAGACCCTACGAGCAGTACTTC
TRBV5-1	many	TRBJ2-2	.	CASSSTGIRTGELFF	TGCGCCAGCAGCTCCACAGGGATCAGAACCGGGGAGCTGTTTTTT
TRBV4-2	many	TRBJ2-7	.	CASSQEALAGGLAYEQYF	TGTGCCAGCAGCCAAGAAGCCTTAGCCGGGGGCCTGGCCTACGAGCAGTACTTC
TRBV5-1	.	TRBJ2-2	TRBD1	CASSLETGGRRELFF	TGCGCCAGCAGCTTGGAGACAGGGGGCCGGAGGGAGCTGTTTTTT
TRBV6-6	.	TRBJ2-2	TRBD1	CASSLGTERYTGELFF	TGTGCCAGCAGCCTCGGGACAGAACGGTATACCGGGGAGCTGTTTTTT
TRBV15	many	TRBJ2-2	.	CATSRGLGNTGELFF	TGTGCCACCAGCAGGGGTTTGGGGAACACCGGGGAGCTGTTTTTT
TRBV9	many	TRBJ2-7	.	CASSVGTTMSYEQYF	TGTGCCAGCAGCGTCGGTACAACGATGTCATACGAGCAGTACTTC
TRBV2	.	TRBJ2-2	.	CASSGDSNTGELFF	TGTGCCAGCAGTGGGGACTCGAACACCGGGGAGCTGTTTTTT
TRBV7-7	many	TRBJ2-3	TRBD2	CASSLEVIAGGRTDTQYF	TGTGCCAGCAGCTTAGAGGTGATAGCGGGGGGTCGCACAGATACGCAGTATTTT
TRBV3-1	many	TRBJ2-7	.	CASSQLQGFEQYF	TGTGCCAGCAGCCAATTACAGGGTTTCGAGCAGTACTTC
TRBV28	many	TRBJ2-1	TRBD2	CASSLGGEGNNEQFF	TGTGCCAGCAGTTTAGGAGGGGAGGGAAACAATGAGCAGTTCTTC
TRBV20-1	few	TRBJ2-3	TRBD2	CSAIRLADNTDTQYF	TGCAGTGCTATACGACTAGCGGATAACACAGATACGCAGTATTTT
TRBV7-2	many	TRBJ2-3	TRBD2	CASSPPGLADTQYF	TGTGCCAGCAGCCCACCGGGACTAGCGGATACGCAGTATTTT
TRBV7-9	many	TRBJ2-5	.	CASSRGQQKETQYF	TGTGCCAGCAGCCGCGGACAGCAAAAAGAGACCCAGTACTTC
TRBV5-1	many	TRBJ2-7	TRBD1	CASSIEKTGRAYEQYF	TGCGCCAGCAGCATCGAAAAGACAGGGCGCGCCTACGAGCAGTACTTC
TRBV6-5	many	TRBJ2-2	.	CASSYRGYTGELFF	TGTGCCAGCAGTTACAGGGGCTACACCGGGGAGCTGTTTTTT
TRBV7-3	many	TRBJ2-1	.	CASSLNPRGAVSYNEQFF	TGTGCCAGCAGCTTAAATCCCAGGGGGGCCGTCTCCTACAATGAGCAGTTCTTC
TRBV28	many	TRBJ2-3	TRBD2	CASSLSRSGGTDTQYF	TGTGCCAGCAGTTTATCCCGTAGCGGGGGTACAGATACGCAGTATTTT
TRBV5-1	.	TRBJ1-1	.	CASSLDVVNTEAFF	TGCGCCAGCAGCTTAGACGTGGTGAACACTGAAGCTTTCTTT
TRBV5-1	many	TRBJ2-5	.	CASADPQGQETQYF	TGCGCCAGCGCGGACCCCCAGGGCCAAGAGACCCAGTACTTC
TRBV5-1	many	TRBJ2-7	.	CASSSDEGPCRF	TGCGCCAGCAGCTCGGACGAGGGGCCCTGTAGGTTC
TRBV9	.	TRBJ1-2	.	CASSVTGTVDYGYTF	TGTGCCAGCAGCGTAACGGGGACCGTCGACTATGGCTACACCTTC
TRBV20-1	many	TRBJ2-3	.	CSARVRSVRLSTDTQYF	TGCAGTGCTAGAGTACGTAGCGTCCGCCTTAGCACAGATACGCAGTATTTT
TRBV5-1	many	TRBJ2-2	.	CASSVGLNTGELFF	TGCGCCAGCAGCGTCGGTTTGAACACCGGGGAGCTGTTTTTT